The 3 T cell receptor beta chains reported below all come from one sample, sequenced in a study of OX40 agonist ivuxolimab in advanced cancers. The data were produced by immunoSEQ multiplex PCR, yet TCRdb's version contains in-frame clones alone and is incomplete. Of around 100,000 clones detected, around 93% appear once; the ten largest clones hold about 0.49%. Sequenced material: CD4+ or CD8+ T cells sorted from blood, taken in a trial of the OX40 agonist ivuxolimab. The receptors derive from an adult with an advanced solid tumor such as melanoma, head and neck, liver or kidney cancer.

The genes are TRBV7-2 and TRBJ2-3; no reliable D call. The CDR3 is made up of 13 amino acids. Between the trimmed V and J ends, which lost 1 base and 3 bases, there was a span of 5 bases. The germline CDR1 and CDR2 sequences are SGHTA and FQGNSA. As DNA, the CDR3 is TGTGCCAGCAGCTTAGGGCTGACAGATACGCAGTATTTT. It translates to CASSLGLTDTQYF.

The chain joins TRBV7-9 to TRBJ2-3, with TRBD2 matching over 7 bases. The V segment lost 7 bases and the J segment 2 bases; nucleotides outside the gene matches: 6. The germline V gene encodes CDR1 SEHNR and CDR2 FQNEAQ (reference sequence). The CDR3 contains 14 residues. The CDR3 is CASILGGSTDTQYF. The DNA for the CDR3 is TGTGCCAGCATCCTGGGAGGGTCCACAGATACGCAGTATTTT.

The chain employs TRBV4-3 and TRBJ1-3; tentatively, D is TRBD1 (6 bases). The V gene's germline CDR1 is LGHNA and CDR2 YSLEER. The CDR3 loop spans 14 amino acids. Trimming shortened V by 4 bases and J by 1 base, and 8 bases separated the two germline ends. CDR3 in amino acids: CASSPTGSGNTIYF. The CDR3 DNA reads TGCGCCAGCAGCCCCACAGGGTCTGGAAACACCATATATTTT.